This TCR beta chain was documented in a study of T and B cells in COVID-19 patients. TRB rearrangements were amplified by multiplex PCR with BIOMED2 TRB-A/B primers. One entry per CDR3 protein results from TCRdb running MiXCR on the multiplex PCR reads. The sample holds 20,000 to 25,000 distinct CDR3 sequences; approximately 28% are singletons and the top ten take approximately 3%. Overall study results and limits: Active COVID-19 showed highly clonal TRB repertoires; recovery showed diversity and richness above healthy donors. Patients with COVID-19 reportedly showed strongly skewed T cell receptor beta variable and joining gene usage.

The V gene's germline CDR1 is DFQATT and CDR2 SNEGSKA (reference sequence). V shed 3 bases and J shed 1 base, with 10 bases lying between them. CDR3 length: 14 amino acids. In regard to this clonotype: Its antigen remains unidentified.

Blood genomic DNA input for TRB amplification was about 250-550 ng. This chain uses TRBV20-1 with TRBJ2-4; D call uncertain. The clonotype originates from a human donor who had recovered from COVID-19. Sequencing input: blood. CDR3 sequence (DNA): TGCAGTGCTAGTGGTCAAATGGCCAAAAACATTCAGTACTTC. As protein: CSASGQMAKNIQYF.